Listed below are T cell receptor beta chains from one sample, sequenced in a study of shared clonotypes between healthy human individuals. The protocol was immunoSEQ multiplex PCR, while the TCRdb copy is restricted to in-frame clones and leaves out a portion. The top ten hold approximately 1.8% of the sample, which has around 750,000 clones, approximately 74% seen once. Material for sequencing was memory CD4+ T cells sorted from blood. These receptors were obtained from a woman in her 30s in good health. CDR3s include the opening cysteine and the closing phenylalanine or tryptophan. The D gene is left open where the match is weak. Clone size is not always given. Where it is, it says once, few, many or a class for expanded clones.

abundance	d_gene	v_gene	j_gene	CDR3nt	CDR3aa
many	TRBD2	TRBV25-1	TRBJ2-3	TGTGCCAGCAGGAGGTCAGGGACTATCACAGATACGCAGTATTTT	CASRRSGTITDTQYF
.	TRBD2	TRBV28	TRBJ2-1	TGTGCCAGCAGTTTCGCTAGCGGACCGAGCTCCTACAATGAGCAGTTCTTC	CASSFASGPSSYNEQFF
.	.	TRBV19	TRBJ1-5	TGTGCCAGTAGTCCCAAATATAGCAATCAGCCCCAGCATTTT	CASSPKYSNQPQHF
once	.	TRBV11-3	TRBJ1-1	TGTGCCAGCAGCTTAGTGGCAGGACGGGAAGCTTTCTTT	CASSLVAGREAFF
few	TRBD2	TRBV5-3	TRBJ2-7	TGTGCCAGAAGCCAGACTAGCGGGAGGGCCTGTGATTCCTACGAGCAGTACTTC	CARSQTSGRACDSYEQYF
.	.	TRBV5-1	TRBJ1-1	TGCGCCAGCAGCTTTGAGGGTGCCACTGAAGCTTTCTTT	CASSFEGATEAFF
once	.	TRBV7-3	TRBJ2-1	TGTGCCAGCAGCTCAGGACGGCGATCCTACAATGAGCAGTTCTTC	CASSSGRRSYNEQFF
.	.	TRBV30	TRBJ2-7	TGTGCCTTGACACGGGACACCTACGAGCAGTACTTC	CALTRDTYEQYF
.	TRBD2	TRBV27	TRBJ2-7	TGTGCCAGCAGTCCCCAGGTAGCGGGAGCCCACGAGCAGTACTTC	CASSPQVAGAHEQYF
few	.	TRBV2	TRBJ2-7	TGTGCCAGCACAAGACAGGACTCCTACGAGCAGTACTTC	CASTRQDSYEQYF